One sample yielded the 9 T cell receptor beta chains listed below, sequenced in a study of T cells expressing NK-cell markers. TCRdb derives one entry per CDR3 protein from the 5' RACE reads, leaving out DNA. Here the sample table reports 300,000 to 450,000 distinct CDR3 sequences. The sample was blood T cells: a sorted CD56 or NKG2C T cell subset, CD4+ or CD8+ T cells, or bulk PBMC T cells (not recorded which). Receptors were obtained from a man aged 18-75 years in good health.

The rearrangement links TRBV7-9 to TRBJ1-2; TCRdb's D gene call, TRBD1, goes unchecked for lack of DNA. The CDR3 runs 14 residues. Germline CDR1 is SEHNR and CDR2 is FQNEAQ (reference sequence). The CDR3 region is CASSQRDSLGGYTF.

V and J are TRBV7-2 and TRBJ1-1; TCRdb calls TRBD1, which cannot be checked without DNA. Germline values: CDR1 SGHTA, CDR2 FQGNSA. The CDR3 length is 14 residues. The chain's CDR3 is CASTRTGMNTEAFF.

This chain connects TRBV4-2 to TRBJ2-7; the TCRdb D gene call, TRBD1, has no DNA to confirm it. This CDR3 has 16 amino acids. Per the germline V gene, CDR1 is LGHNA and CDR2 is YNFKEQ. The CDR3 loop reads CASSRTGGSAGYEQYF.

The gene calls are TRBV12-3 or TRBV12-4 and TRBJ2-2; there is no DNA to check the TCRdb D call of TRBD1. This CDR3 is 17 amino acids long. The CDR3 sequence is CASSTGPGQGVTGELFF.

The genes are TRBV5-1 and TRBJ2-7. Germline-derived CDR1 and CDR2 are SGHRS and YFSETQ. The CDR3 contains 12 residues. This CDR3 is CASSISSYEQYF.

V is TRBV12-3 or TRBV12-4 and J is TRBJ2-7; TCRdb indicates TRBD2, and absent DNA this call remains unverified. This CDR3 has 16 amino acids. The CDR3 loop reads CASSLGVRQHLYEQYF.

The chain combines TRBV19 with TRBJ2-7; the D gene TCRdb calls, TRBD2, cannot be checked with no DNA. The CDR3 has 14 residues. The germline V gene encodes CDR1 LNHDA and CDR2 SQIVND (reference sequence). CDR3 sequence reads: CASSIGVAPYEQYF.

CDR3 residues: CASSDPPTSNYGYTF. This chain connects TRBV9 to TRBJ1-2; lacking DNA, the TRBD1 call made by TCRdb goes unchecked. The CDR3 runs 15 residues. Germline-derived CDR1 and CDR2 are SGDLS and YYNGEE.

The J gene is TRBJ2-3, the V gene TRBV25-1; TCRdb designates TRBD1, a call that cannot be tested without DNA. The germline CDR1 and CDR2 sequences are MGHDK and SYGVNS. There are 15 residues in the CDR3. The CDR3 loop reads CASSVGGTSTDTQYF.